Presented here are 22 T cell receptor beta chains from one specimen sequenced in a study of CD8 T cells in ankylosing spondylitis. TCRdb re-analysed the 5' RACE reads in MiXCR, keeping a single row per CDR3 protein. The sample contains about 250,000 distinct CDR3 sequences, roughly 8% of which appear only once. Sequencing used blood, either unsorted or a sorted T cell fraction (not recorded which). The receptors stem from a female donor with ankylosing spondylitis or in good health (not recorded which).

This clonotype has a count of ten or more. CDR3 nucleotide sequence: TGTGCCAGCAGTCCCTACGGGAGGAGCTCCTACAATGAGCAGTTCTTC. This codes for CASSPYGRSSYNEQFF. The chain couples TRBV27 to TRBJ2-1; 7 nucleotides align to TRBD2. The CDR3 spans 16 residues. Germline assignment: CDR1 MNHEY and CDR2 SMNVEV (reference sequence). The V and J ends lost 5 bases and 0 bases, in that order; junction bases with no gene match: 7.

Remarks on this clonotype: A much larger clonotype is one base distant, so this may be a read error. The chain links TRBV5-6 to TRBJ1-2; TRBD1 might be the D (5 bases). There are 14 residues in the CDR3. Per germline, CDR1 SGHDT and CDR2 YYEEEE. V was clipped by 7 bases and J by 2 bases, with 15 bases between them. CDR3 in amino acids: CASGPGQVNYGYTF. Written as DNA, the CDR3 is TGTGCCAGCGGCCCAGGGCAGGTGAACTATGGCTACACCTTC.

This clonotype was found many times. The rearrangement links TRBV19 to TRBJ1-4; perhaps TRBD1 as D (5 bases). CDR1 LNHDA and CDR2 SQIVND come from the germline V gene (reference sequence). V lost 5 bases to trimming and J lost 0 bases, with 16 bases between them. The CDR3 contains 17 residues. The CDR3 nucleotides read TGTGCCAGTAGTTTGATCCGGGACGGGACAACTAATGAAAAACTGTTTTTT. It specifies CASSLIRDGTTNEKLFF.

A remark on this clonotype: With a much larger clone just one base away, this may be a read error. V is TRBV18 and J is TRBJ2-7; 13 bases agree with TRBD2. The CDR3 runs 16 residues. Germline values: CDR1 KGHSH, CDR2 LQKENI. The DNA of the CDR3 is TGTGTCAGCTCACCCGGGACTAGCGGGATACCCTACGAGCAGTACTTC. Translation gives CVSSPGTSGIPYEQYF.

The V call is TRBV30, the J call TRBJ1-2; TRBD1 aligns across 8 bases. CDR1 is GTSNPN and CDR2 is SVGIG in the germline V gene (reference sequence). Unmatched junction bases numbered 1, after V lost 3 bases and J lost 4 bases. The CDR3 runs to 12 residues. DNA for the CDR3: TGTGCCTGGAGGCAGGGGGCCTATGGCTACACCTTC. It codes for CAWRQGAYGYTF.

This clonotype was detected ten times or more. The chain carries TRBV30 and TRBJ2-1, with 8 positions matching TRBD2. V dropped 2 bases and J dropped 2; count of bases not matched to a gene: 11. This CDR3 contains 17 residues. Germline CDR1 is GTSNPN and CDR2 is SVGIG (reference sequence). CDR3 amino acids: CAWSPRFGSGTYNEQFF. The CDR3 DNA sequence: TGTGCCTGGAGTCCGCGTTTTGGTAGCGGGACCTACAATGAGCAGTTCTTC.

The table lists this clonotype with many counts. The chain is built from TRBV24-1 and TRBJ2-2; perhaps TRBD2 as D (5 bases). This CDR3 spans 16 amino acids. Germline CDR1 KGHDR, CDR2 SFDVKD. Trimming removed 6 bases from V and 0 bases from J, with 13 bases in between. CDR3 amino acids: CATSISHGTNTGELFF. CDR3 DNA sequence: TGTGCCACCAGTATTTCCCACGGGACGAACACCGGGGAGCTGTTTTTT.

This clonotype occurred a few times. A much larger clone is a single base away; this may be a read error. This chain links TRBV3-1 with TRBJ1-4, with TRBD1 as a possible D gene (6 bases). Trimming cost V 1 base and J 10 bases, with 19 bases left between them. The CDR3 covers 16 residues. Germline values: CDR1 LGHDT, CDR2 YNNKEL (reference sequence). This chain's CDR3 is CASSQASSGAFGKLFF. The CDR3 DNA sequence: TGTGCCAGCAGCCAAGCCTCCTCGGGGGCGTTTGGAAAACTGTTTTTT.

In its sample, this clonotype was seen many times. The rearrangement joins TRBV3-1 to TRBJ2-7; maybe TRBD2 (6 bases). This CDR3 is 16 amino acids long. The V gene's germline CDR1 is LGHDT and CDR2 YNNKEL (reference sequence). V was clipped by 5 bases and J by 2 bases, with 19 bases between them. CDR3 residues: CASSTPRGRSTYEQYF. In nucleotides, the CDR3 is TGTGCCAGCAGCACCCCCCGGGGGAGATCCACCTACGAGCAGTACTTC.

This clonotype was observed at least ten times. V and J are TRBV27 and TRBJ1-5, with D possibly TRBD1 on 5 matching bases. Per germline, CDR1 MNHEY and CDR2 SMNVEV (reference sequence). V shed 2 bases and J shed 1 base, with 15 bases lying between them. The CDR3 is 17 residues long. CDR3 in DNA: TGTGCCAGCAGTTTAGGCCGCGGGCGGGGGAGCAATCAGCCCCAGCATTTT. Residues: CASSLGRGRGSNQPQHF.

Of note for this clonotype: A much larger clone lies a single base off, so this may be a read error. This chain connects TRBV9 to TRBJ2-1, with 8 bases fitting TRBD1. Germline V gene data show CDR1 as SGDLS and CDR2 as YYNGEE. CDR3 length: 15 amino acids. The CDR3 bases are TGTGTCAGCAGCCCACCAGGGGGCAGGTTCAATGAGCAGTTCTTC. It specifies CVSSPPGGRFNEQFF.

The V call is TRBV5-4, the J call TRBJ2-1, with TRBD1 identical over 12 bases. Germline trimming cut 3 bases from V and 7 bases from J; bases unmatched to any gene: 2. The CDR3 totals 14 residues. Germline CDR1 and CDR2: SGHNT and YYREEE (reference sequence). The CDR3 sequence: CASSWGQGANEQFF. The DNA of the CDR3 is TGTGCCAGCAGCTGGGGACAGGGGGCGAATGAGCAGTTCTTC.

This clonotype was recorded at least ten times. This chain uses TRBV5-1 with TRBJ1-4, with D tentatively TRBD1 (6 bases). The CDR3 has 18 residues. Germline V CDR1 and CDR2: SGHRS, YFSETQ. V lost 4 bases to trimming and J lost 0 bases, with 19 bases between them. Written as DNA, the CDR3 is TGCGCCAGCAGCCCAGAGAGCCCTTGGACAGCAACTAATGAAAAACTGTTTTTT. This gives the protein CASSPESPWTATNEKLFF.

This clonotype was detected many times. In DNA form, the CDR3 reads TGTGCCAGCAGTTACGGCGACACCCGCTCTGGAAACACCATATATTTT. Translated, it gives CASSYGDTRSGNTIYF. The rearrangement joins TRBV6-5 to TRBJ1-3; D remains ambiguous. The CDR3 consists of 16 residues. V dropped 2 bases and J dropped 0 bases, with 11 bases sitting between them. In germline, CDR1 is MNHEY, CDR2 SVGAGI.

This clonotype was found many times. This chain connects TRBV29-1 to TRBJ2-5; TRBD1 is a possible D gene (5 bases). There are 13 residues in the CDR3. V lost 3 bases to trimming and J lost 4 bases, with 12 bases between them. Germline V gene sequence: CDR1 SQVTM, CDR2 ANQGSEA. The CDR3 DNA is TGCAGCGTTGATAGGGGCGCGGTAGAGACCCAGTACTTC. This translates into CSVDRGAVETQYF.

In its sample, this clonotype was seen many times. The rearrangement uses TRBV28 and TRBJ2-5; weak D call: TRBD2 (6 bases). The CDR3 is 15 amino acids. Germline V gene data show CDR1 as MDHEN and CDR2 as SYDVKM. V lost 6 bases to trimming and J lost 5 bases, with 19 bases between them. CDR3 sequence: CASRQSGSSGETQYF. Written as DNA, the CDR3 is TGTGCCAGCAGACAAAGCGGGTCGAGCGGGGAGACCCAGTACTTC.

Ten or more counts support this clonotype. The chain has TRBV20-1 and TRBJ2-3; D may be TRBD1 or TRBD2 (5 bases each). V lost 4 bases and J 2 bases, leaving 7 bases between the germline ends. Germline CDR1 DFQATT, CDR2 SNEGSKA (reference sequence). The length of the CDR3 is 12 residues. The chain's CDR3 is CSATGTTDTQYF. The CDR3 coding sequence is TGCAGTGCTACGGGGACCACAGATACGCAGTATTTT.

The V call is TRBV18, the J call TRBJ2-2, with 8 nucleotides matching TRBD2. The length of the CDR3 is 19 residues. V shed 2 bases and J 3 bases; nucleotides not matched to a gene: 14. The germline CDR1 and CDR2 sequences are KGHSH and LQKENI. Here the CDR3 reads CASSPAGGGRIVYTGELFF. CDR3 bases: TGTGCCAGCTCACCAGCGGGGGGAGGACGGATCGTTTACACCGGGGAGCTGTTTTTT. Full variable domain (remainder filled in from reference TRBV18 and TRBJ2-2): NAGVMQNPRHLVRRRGQEARLRCSPMKGHSHVYWYRQLPEEGLKFMVYLQKENIIDESGMPKERFSAEFPKEGPSILRIQQVVRGDSAAYFCASSPAGGGRIVYTGELFFGEGSRLTVL.

This clonotype was recorded at least ten times. The gene calls are TRBV24-1 and TRBJ2-1; TRBD1 might be the D (5 bases). The CDR3 extends over 19 amino acids. Trimming stripped 0 bases from V and 2 bases from J, with 19 bases between. Looked up from germline, CDR1 is KGHDR and CDR2 is SFDVKD. The CDR3: CATSDLHDPRGTTYNEQFF. CDR3 coding DNA: TGTGCCACCAGTGATTTGCATGACCCAAGGGGAACAACCTACAATGAGCAGTTCTTC.

The sample holds many counts of this clonotype. This chain links TRBV6-6 with TRBJ1-2; TRBD1 is a possible D gene (5 bases). Between the trimmed V and J ends, which lost 2 bases and 2 bases, there was a span of 18 bases. This CDR3 is built from 17 residues. CDR1 and CDR2 (germline): MNHNY, SVGAGI (reference sequence). The CDR3 DNA follows: TGTGCCAGCAGTTACGGTGGACGGAAGAGGGGAAACTATGGCTACACCTTC. It codes for CASSYGGRKRGNYGYTF.

Ten or more counts support this clonotype. The chain combines TRBV29-1 with TRBJ1-1; D is unresolved. The CDR3 loop spans 13 amino acids. Germline values: CDR1 SQVTM, CDR2 ANQGSEA. Trimming took off 6 bases at V and 1 base at J, with 12 bases between the two ends. The CDR3 coding sequence is TGCAGCGTGCTAAGGGTGGGGAACACTGAAGCTTTCTTT. Translated: CSVLRVGNTEAFF.

This clonotype was detected ten times or more. The chain uses TRBV9 and TRBJ2-7; D may match TRBD1 or TRBD2 (5 bases each). The CDR3 consists of 15 residues. V lost 3 bases to trimming and J lost 5 bases, with 18 bases between them. CDR1 SGDLS and CDR2 YYNGEE come from the germline V gene. CDR3 coding DNA: TGTGCCAGCAGCGCCGGGACCAATTCCCTCCACGAGCAGTACTTC. The encoded protein is CASSAGTNSLHEQYF.